The T cell receptor (beta chain) under discussion was sequenced for a study of blood T cell repertoires in COVID-19. This CDR3 comprises 18 residues. Germline V CDR1 and CDR2: SGHTA, FQGNSA. The V end was cut by 7 bases, the J end by 5 bases, with 29 bases between. Assay used: immunoSEQ multiplex PCR; TCRdb lists only in-frame clones, some missing. The data show about 200,000 clones, approximately 82% seen once. Input material: peripheral blood. The clonotype was recovered from a woman aged 40-49 years with acute or convalescent COVID-19. The chain joins TRBV7-2 to TRBJ1-1; D is perhaps TRBD1 (5 bases). DNA of the CDR3: TGTGCCAGCACATCTCTCCGGGTTAGGGAGGGGATTAGGACTGAAGCTTTCTTT. This codes for CASTSLRVREGIRTEAFF.